This T cell receptor (beta chain) is from a study of synovial regulatory T cells in juvenile arthritis (dated by TCRdb to between 2014 and 2017). Turning to the overall study: Of the sequenced patients, over 5 received methotrexate, one received methotrexate plus infliximab, a few were therapy-naive, and one had no treatment information. Using matched patient samples, the researchers compared TCRbeta CDR3 repertoires across three groups: blood iaTreg cells, other blood Treg cells and synovial fluid Treg cells. Effector T cell subsets from the study cohort were also sequenced for comparisons, but the Treg dataset by itself includes only blood Treg cells and synovial fluid Treg cells. TCR repertoire comparisons included Treg and Teff subsets from fewer than twelve JIA patients with active disease. General findings and caveats noted by the study authors: TCR diversity was lower in blood iaTreg cells than in other blood Treg cells, which is consistent with antigen-driven expansion. iaTreg TCR repertoires were found to be largely private across patients and to partially overlap with synovial Teff and blood CPL repertoires. Synovial Treg cells shared more CDR3 sequences with iaTreg cells than with other blood Treg cells; Chao-Jaccard similarity confirmed closer relation.

Library method: the immunoSEQ multiplex PCR assay. Adaptive Biotechnologies carried out the TCRbeta CDR3 sequencing. For the original study's pipeline: Repertoire similarity was assessed using the Chao-modified Jaccard index and the median clonotype overlap from 200 random subsamples at equal sample size. Similarity analyses were performed using either productive nucleotide sequences or in silico-translated amino acid sequences. Hierarchical clustering with single linkage and t-SNE based on Chao-modified Jaccard distances were used to compare repertoires. Repertoire diversity was quantified with the Renyi index, after sample size normalisation, across a range of alpha values. This immuneACCESS table, as held by TCRdb, lists in-frame sequences with V and J called but not all clones. Of the missing ones, under half trace to an unresolved V gene in checked studies; the others have no known cause. For V, J and clone size, that table is used; D and trimming come from the DNA. This sample's table has entries for 9,500 to 10,000 clones. 0.99% of the sample is held by the ten biggest clonotypes.

Comments on this clone: Its antigen has not been determined.

The cysteine opens and the phenylalanine closes a CDR3 of 14 amino acids. DNA was not recorded. Via the germline V gene, CDR1 is MNHEY and CDR2 SVGAGI. TCR repertoires were obtained from some eleven juvenile idiopathic arthritis patients with active disease who had not reached inactive disease, of whom 3 were polyarticular and 8 were oligoarticular. The TCR-sequenced patients had a median age of about 12 years (range about 2.3-22.9) and median disease duration of approximately seven years (range 0.2-19.1). Samples for TCR repertoire analysis came from two centres in Italy. Peripheral blood mononuclear cells were separated using a Histopaque-1077 density gradient and frozen in 90% FCS with about 10% DMSO.

The chain was built from TRBV6-5 and TRBJ1-1; the D gene TCRdb calls, TRBD1, cannot be checked with no DNA. The receptor was derived from a donor younger than 30 with juvenile idiopathic arthritis. Input material: Treg cells from blood. What this sample's cell subset or site label stands for: remaining (HLA-DR-negative) circulating blood Treg cells. The CDR3 is CASSSRYRPLGAFF.